One sample yielded the 18 T cell receptor beta chains listed below, sequenced in a study of CD8+ T cells in alopecia areata. The sample's treatment: oral pan-JAK inhibitor, 5-10 mg twice daily. RNA, once extracted, was reverse transcribed into cDNA for use as the sequencing template. This table comes from immunoSEQ multiplex PCR, and its TCRdb copy is limited to in-frame clones, with some not included. The data show over 150,000 clones, with 45% to 75% seen just once and 0.69% held by the top ten. Sequences were derived from CD4+ T cells sorted from blood, sampled at week 4, from a patient treated with tofacitinib. All receptors come from a human donor with alopecia areata.

The chain is built from TRBV9 and TRBJ1-4; 8 nucleotides match TRBD1. The V gene's germline CDR1 is SGDLS and CDR2 YYNGEE. CDR3 length: 13 residues. J lost 11 bases, V lost 3 bases, and 6 bases had no gene match. In DNA form, the CDR3 reads TGTGCCAGCAGCGCCGGACAGGGAGGGAAACTGTTTTTT. Its protein is CASSAGQGGKLFF.

This clone was recorded once. The chain links TRBV5-4 to TRBJ2-2, with D possibly matching TRBD2 (6 bases). The ends were cut back, 1 base at V and 0 bases at J, with 10 bases in the middle. Germline CDR1 is SGHNT and CDR2 is YYREEE (reference sequence). The CDR3 has 16 residues. CDR3 DNA sequence: TGTGCCAGCAGCTTGTTTCGCGGGGCGAACACCGGGGAGCTGTTTTTT. Amino acids: CASSLFRGANTGELFF.

This chain joins TRBV19 and TRBJ2-2; D uncertain. The length of the CDR3 is 14 residues. Germline CDR1 LNHDA, CDR2 SQIVND (reference sequence). V lost 4 bases and J lost 4, with 10 bases in between. This chain's CDR3 is CASSKGLGTGELFF. CDR3 nucleotides: TGTGCCAGTAGTAAGGGATTGGGCACCGGGGAGCTGTTTTTT.

This clone was counted a single time. The V call is TRBV5-1, the J call TRBJ2-1; tentatively, D is TRBD1 or TRBD2 (5 bases each). The CDR3 is 14 residues long. Trimming cost V 6 bases and J 6 bases, with 16 bases left between them. Per the germline V gene, CDR1 is SGHRS and CDR2 is YFSETQ. CDR3 sequence reads: CASTTVSGANEQFF. In DNA form, the CDR3 reads TGCGCCAGCACCACCGTGTCCGGGGCCAATGAGCAGTTCTTC.

The chain has TRBV30 and TRBJ1-2; D unresolved. From germline, CDR1 is GTSNPN and CDR2 SVGIG (reference sequence). The CDR3 sequence is 13 residues long. V shed 3 bases and J shed 4 bases, with 12 bases lying between them. CDR3 loop: CAWSGVFGYGYTF. The CDR3 DNA is TGTGCCTGGAGCGGGGTTTTTGGCTATGGCTACACCTTC.

The J gene is TRBJ1-2, the V gene TRBV4-1, with D perhaps TRBD1 (5 bases). CDR1 MGHRA and CDR2 YSYEKL come from the germline V gene. CDR3 size: 16 residues. The V end lost 5 bases, the J end lost 6 bases, and 22 bases lay between the germline ends. The CDR3 nucleotides are TGCGCCAGCAGCTCCAATCCCGGGACCGCATTAAATGGCTACACCTTC. Residues: CASSSNPGTALNGYTF.

The chain links TRBV29-1 to TRBJ1-2; possible D gene TRBD1, 5 bases. Between the trimmed V and J ends, which lost 0 bases and 8 bases, there was a span of 13 bases. The CDR3 covers 13 residues. From germline, CDR1 is SQVTM and CDR2 ANQGSEA. The CDR3 loop is CSVEEGTSWGYTF. In nucleotides, the CDR3 is TGCAGCGTTGAAGAAGGGACCAGTTGGGGCTACACCTTC.

The rearrangement links TRBV23-1 to TRBJ1-4, with D hard to call. TRBV23-1 carries the ORF label, with uncertain function. CDR3 length: 17 amino acids. Trimming pared 0 bases from V and 5 bases from J, leaving 16 bases between. The CDR3 DNA follows: TGCGCCAGCAGTCAATCGACAAGACCGGAGACCAATGAAAAACTGTTTTTT. Translation gives CASSQSTRPETNEKLFF.

The chain couples TRBV5-1 to TRBJ2-7; D may be TRBD1 or TRBD2 (5 bases each). The CDR3 contains 14 residues. Germline V gene sequence: CDR1 SGHRS, CDR2 YFSETQ. V shed 3 bases and J shed 5 bases, with 15 bases lying between them. This chain's CDR3 is CASSYHLGVDEQYF. The CDR3 DNA follows: TGCGCCAGCAGCTATCACCTGGGGGTGGACGAGCAGTACTTC.

This clone was seen only a few times. The chain couples TRBV29-1 to TRBJ2-5, with 8 bases identical to TRBD1. The CDR3 loop spans 12 amino acids. Germline CDR1 and CDR2: SQVTM and ANQGSEA. Losses at the gene ends were 8 bases for V and 4 bases for J; bases not matched to a gene: 6. The CDR3 sequence is CSWRTGPETQYF. DNA of the CDR3: TGCAGCTGGAGGACAGGGCCAGAGACCCAGTACTTC.

This clone was found a few times. This chain uses TRBV5-1 with TRBJ2-1; D possibly corresponds to TRBD2 (5 bases). This CDR3 contains 14 residues. The germline V gene encodes CDR1 SGHRS and CDR2 YFSETQ. Trimming left V 1 base short and J 5 bases short, with 10 bases between. CDR3 sequence reads: CASSLTSSHNEQFF. The CDR3 coding sequence is TGCGCCAGCAGCTTGACTTCTAGCCACAATGAGCAGTTCTTC.

The genes are TRBV6-5 and TRBJ1-2, with a possible D match to TRBD1 (5 bases). Germline V gene sequence: CDR1 MNHEY, CDR2 SVGAGI. This CDR3 is built from 15 residues. V was pared by 2 bases and J by 2 bases, with 12 bases between. The CDR3 sequence is CASSYRQGGNYGYTF. Here the CDR3 DNA reads TGTGCCAGCAGTTACCGGCAGGGAGGAAACTATGGCTACACCTTC.

The chain uses TRBV15 and TRBJ2-7, with a weak D call TRBD2 (5 bases). Trimming took off 0 bases at V and 6 bases at J, with 15 bases between the two ends. Germline CDR1 and CDR2: LNHNV and YYDKDF (reference sequence). The CDR3 loop spans 15 amino acids. The CDR3 spells CATSRERQPGSEQYF. The DNA for the CDR3 is TGTGCCACCAGCAGAGAGAGGCAGCCGGGGAGCGAGCAGTACTTC.

This chain uses TRBV6-5 with TRBJ2-5, with 15 bases lining up with TRBD2. V shed 6 bases and J 5 bases; nucleotides not matched to a gene: 4. CDR1 is MNHEY and CDR2 is SVGAGI in the germline V gene. CDR3 length: 15 amino acids. DNA for the CDR3: TGTGCCAGCAGCCGCGGACTAGCGGGAGGGGAGACCCAGTACTTC. Translating gives CASSRGLAGGETQYF.

The V gene is TRBV15, the J gene TRBJ2-7; TRBD1 agrees at 11 bases. Germline loops: CDR1 LNHNV, CDR2 YYDKDF (reference sequence). This CDR3 contains 14 residues. V lost 6 bases to trimming and J lost 5 bases; unmatched junction nucleotides: 6. The DNA for the CDR3 is TGTGCCACCAGTCAGCCGGGACAGGGGGACGAGCAGTACTTC. Translation: CATSQPGQGDEQYF.

The chain uses TRBV5-4 and TRBJ2-6; no firm D call. The CDR3 spans 17 residues. V gave up 6 bases and J gave up 1 base, with 17 bases separating them. Germline V lookup: CDR1 SGHNT, CDR2 YYREEE (reference sequence). In DNA, the CDR3 is TGTGCCAGCACCAAGAGGTTAATACTGTCTGGGGCCAACGTCCTGACTTTC. This encodes CASTKRLILSGANVLTF. The full variable domain, rest sourced from reference TRBV5-4 and TRBJ2-6, is ETGVTQSPTHLIKTRGQQVTLRCSSQSGHNTVSWYQQALGQGPQFIFQYYREEENGRGNFPPRFSGLQFPNYSSELNVNALELDDSALYLCASTKRLILSGANVLTFGAGSRLTVL.

This sequence joins TRBV7-2 and TRBJ2-4; D gene uncertain. This CDR3 contains 16 residues. With 5 bases removed from V and 2 bases from J, the gap between germline ends came to 16 bases. Germline CDR1 reads SGHTA; CDR2 reads FQGNSA. CDR3 sequence reads: CASSPKSLGTKNIQYF. CDR3 DNA sequence: TGTGCCAGCAGCCCAAAATCCCTGGGGACCAAAAACATTCAGTACTTC.

The chain links TRBV18 to TRBJ2-7; D ambiguous. The CDR3 runs to 13 residues. V lost 2 bases to trimming and J lost 1 base, with 6 bases between them. Germline V lookup: CDR1 KGHSH, CDR2 LQKENI. The CDR3 nucleotides are TGTGCCAGCTCACCAGGAGCATCCTACGAGCAGTACTTC. Its translation: CASSPGASYEQYF.